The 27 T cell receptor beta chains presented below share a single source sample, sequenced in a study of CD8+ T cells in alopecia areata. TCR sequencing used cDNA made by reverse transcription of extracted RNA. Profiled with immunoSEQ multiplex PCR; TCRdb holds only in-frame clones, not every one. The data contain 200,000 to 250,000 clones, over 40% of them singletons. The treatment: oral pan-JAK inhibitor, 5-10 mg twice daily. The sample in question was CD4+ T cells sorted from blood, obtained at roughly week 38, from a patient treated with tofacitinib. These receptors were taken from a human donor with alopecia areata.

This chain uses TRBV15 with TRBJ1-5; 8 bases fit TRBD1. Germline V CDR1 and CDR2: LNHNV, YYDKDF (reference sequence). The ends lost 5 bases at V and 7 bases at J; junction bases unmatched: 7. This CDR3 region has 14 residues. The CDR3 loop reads CATSAQGARQPQHF. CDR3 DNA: TGTGCCACCAGCGCGCAGGGGGCGAGGCAGCCCCAGCATTTT.

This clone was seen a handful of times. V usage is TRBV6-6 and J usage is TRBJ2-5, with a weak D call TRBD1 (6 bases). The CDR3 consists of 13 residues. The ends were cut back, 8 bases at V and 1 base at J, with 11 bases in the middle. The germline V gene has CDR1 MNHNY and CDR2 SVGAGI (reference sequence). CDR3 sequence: CASVPDSQETQYF. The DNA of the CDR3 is TGTGCCAGCGTCCCGGACAGCCAAGAGACCCAGTACTTC.

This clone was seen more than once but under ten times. The CDR3 DNA sequence: TGTGCCTGCCTTGGGGCAAGGGAAGCTTTCTTT. This encodes CACLGAREAFF. The rearrangement uses TRBV30 and TRBJ1-1, with D tentatively TRBD1 (5 bases). The CDR3 contains 11 residues. V lost 6 bases, J lost 8 bases, and 13 bases lay in between. Per germline, CDR1 GTSNPN and CDR2 SVGIG (reference sequence).

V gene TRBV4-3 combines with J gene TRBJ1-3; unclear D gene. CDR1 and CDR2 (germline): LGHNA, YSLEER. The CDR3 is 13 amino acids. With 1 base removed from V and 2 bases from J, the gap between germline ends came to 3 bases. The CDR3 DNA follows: TGCGCCAGCAGCCAAGTACCTGGAAACACCATATATTTT. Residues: CASSQVPGNTIYF.

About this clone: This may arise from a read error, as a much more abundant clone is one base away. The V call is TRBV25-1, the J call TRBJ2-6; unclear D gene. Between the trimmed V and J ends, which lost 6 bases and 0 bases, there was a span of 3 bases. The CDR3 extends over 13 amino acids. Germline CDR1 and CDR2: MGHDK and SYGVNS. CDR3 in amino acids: CASRASGANVLTF. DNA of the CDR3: TGTGCCAGCAGGGCCTCTGGGGCCAACGTCCTGACTTTC.

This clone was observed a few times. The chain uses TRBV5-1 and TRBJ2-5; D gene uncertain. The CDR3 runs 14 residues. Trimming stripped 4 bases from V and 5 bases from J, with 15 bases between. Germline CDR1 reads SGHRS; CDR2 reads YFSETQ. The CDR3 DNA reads TGCGCCAGCAGCGTGGACCTTCTTGCGGAGACCCAGTACTTC. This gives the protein CASSVDLLAETQYF. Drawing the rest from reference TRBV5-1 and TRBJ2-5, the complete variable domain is KAGVTQTPRYLIKTRGQQVTLSCSPISGHRSVSWYQQTPGQGLQFLFEYFSETQRNKGNFPGRFSGRQFSNSRSEMNVSTLELGDSALYLCASSVDLLAETQYFGPGTRLLVL.

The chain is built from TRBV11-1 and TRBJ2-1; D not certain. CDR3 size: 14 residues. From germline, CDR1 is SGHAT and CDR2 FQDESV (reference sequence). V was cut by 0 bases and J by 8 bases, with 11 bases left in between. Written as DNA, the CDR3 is TGTGCCAGCAGCTTAGCGCTAGGGTTTCATGAGCAGTTCTTC. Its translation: CASSLALGFHEQFF.

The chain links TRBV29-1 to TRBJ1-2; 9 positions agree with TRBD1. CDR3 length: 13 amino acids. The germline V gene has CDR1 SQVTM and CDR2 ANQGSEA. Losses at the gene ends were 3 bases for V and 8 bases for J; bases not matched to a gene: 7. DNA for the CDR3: TGCAGCGTTGACGGGAGGACAGGGGCCGGCTACACCTTC. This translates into CSVDGRTGAGYTF.

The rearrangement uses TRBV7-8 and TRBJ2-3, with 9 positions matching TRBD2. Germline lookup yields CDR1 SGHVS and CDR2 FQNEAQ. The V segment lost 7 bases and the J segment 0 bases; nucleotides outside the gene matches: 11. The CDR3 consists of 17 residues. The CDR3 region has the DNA TGTGCCAGCACCAAGGGATCGGCGGGAGGGAGCACAGATACGCAGTATTTT. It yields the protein CASTKGSAGGSTDTQYF.

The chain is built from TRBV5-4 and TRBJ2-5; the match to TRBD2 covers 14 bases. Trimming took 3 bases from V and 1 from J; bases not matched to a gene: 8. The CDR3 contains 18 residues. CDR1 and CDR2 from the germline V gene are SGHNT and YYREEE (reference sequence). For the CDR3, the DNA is TGTGCCAGCAGCTATGGGACTAGCGGGAGAGCCTCCCAAGAGACCCAGTACTTC. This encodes CASSYGTSGRASQETQYF.

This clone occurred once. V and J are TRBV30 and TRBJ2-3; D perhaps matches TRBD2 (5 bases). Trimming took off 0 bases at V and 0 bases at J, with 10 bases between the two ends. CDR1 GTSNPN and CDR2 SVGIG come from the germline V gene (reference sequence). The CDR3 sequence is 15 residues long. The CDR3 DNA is TGTGCCTGGAGTGTGGACTTCCTTAGCACAGATACGCAGTATTTT. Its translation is CAWSVDFLSTDTQYF.

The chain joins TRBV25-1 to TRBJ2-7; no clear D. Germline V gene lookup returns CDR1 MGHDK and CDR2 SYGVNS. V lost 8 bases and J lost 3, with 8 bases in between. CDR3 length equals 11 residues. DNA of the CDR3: TGTGCCAGCCGCAGCTTCTACGAGCAGTACTTC. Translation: CASRSFYEQYF.

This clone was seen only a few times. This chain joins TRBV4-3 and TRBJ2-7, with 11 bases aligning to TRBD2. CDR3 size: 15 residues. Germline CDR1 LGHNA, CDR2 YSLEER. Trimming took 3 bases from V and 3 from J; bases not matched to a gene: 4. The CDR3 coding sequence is TGCGCCAGCAGCCAGTCCGGGACTAGCGGCTACGAGCAGTACTTC. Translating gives CASSQSGTSGYEQYF.

DNA for the CDR3: TGTGCCAGCAACCTCCCGGGACTAGTTTTCCACGAGCAGTACTTC. Translated, it gives CASNLPGLVFHEQYF. The chain combines TRBV2 with TRBJ2-7; 8 positions match TRBD2. V lost 7 bases, J lost 5 bases, and 13 bases stayed unmatched. CDR1 and CDR2 (germline): SNHLY, FYNNEI. The CDR3 covers 15 residues.

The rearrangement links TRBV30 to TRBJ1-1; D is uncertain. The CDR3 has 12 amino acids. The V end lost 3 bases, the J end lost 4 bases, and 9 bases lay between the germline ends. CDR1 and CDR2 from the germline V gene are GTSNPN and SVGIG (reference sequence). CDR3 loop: CAWRPDRTEAFF. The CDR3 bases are TGTGCCTGGAGGCCCGACCGCACTGAAGCTTTCTTT.

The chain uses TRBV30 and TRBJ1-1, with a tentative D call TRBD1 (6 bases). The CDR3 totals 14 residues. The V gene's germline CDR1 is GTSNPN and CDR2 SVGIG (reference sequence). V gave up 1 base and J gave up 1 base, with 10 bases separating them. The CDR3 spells CAWSGRTENTEAFF. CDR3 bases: TGTGCCTGGAGTGGGCGGACAGAGAACACTGAAGCTTTCTTT.

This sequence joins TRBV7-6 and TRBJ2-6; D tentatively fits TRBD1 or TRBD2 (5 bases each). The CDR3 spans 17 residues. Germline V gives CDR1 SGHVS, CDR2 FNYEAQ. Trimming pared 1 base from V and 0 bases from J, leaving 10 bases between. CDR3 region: CASSLGGGRSGANVLTF. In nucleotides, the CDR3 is TGTGCCAGCAGCTTAGGGGGCGGGCGCTCTGGGGCCAACGTCCTGACTTTC.

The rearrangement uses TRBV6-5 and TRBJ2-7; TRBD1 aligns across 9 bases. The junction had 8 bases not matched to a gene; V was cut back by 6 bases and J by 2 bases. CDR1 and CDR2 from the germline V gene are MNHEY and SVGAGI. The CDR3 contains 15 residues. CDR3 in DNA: TGTGCCAGCAGCCTAAACAGGGGGCTAACCTACGAGCAGTACTTC. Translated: CASSLNRGLTYEQYF.

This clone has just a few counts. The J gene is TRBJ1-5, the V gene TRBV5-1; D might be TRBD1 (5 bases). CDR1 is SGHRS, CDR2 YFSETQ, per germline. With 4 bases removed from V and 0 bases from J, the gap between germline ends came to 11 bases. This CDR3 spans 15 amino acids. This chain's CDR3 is CASSPGGNSNQPQHF. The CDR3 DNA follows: TGCGCCAGCAGCCCTGGGGGGAATAGCAATCAGCCCCAGCATTTT.

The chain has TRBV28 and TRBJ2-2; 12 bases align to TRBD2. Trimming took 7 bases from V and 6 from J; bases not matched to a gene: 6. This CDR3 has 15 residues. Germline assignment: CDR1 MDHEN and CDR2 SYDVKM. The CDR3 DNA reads TGTGCCAGCACCCCGGCTAGCGGGAGGGCCGGGGAGCTGTTTTTT. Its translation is CASTPASGRAGELFF.

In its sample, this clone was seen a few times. CDR3 sequence: CSAQLRRGGNIQYF. The CDR3 DNA reads TGCAGCGCCCAACTGCGGAGGGGCGGAAACATTCAGTACTTC. The chain recombines TRBV29-1 with TRBJ2-4, with D maybe TRBD2 (6 bases). The germline V and J ends were trimmed by 7 bases and 6 bases, with 19 bases remaining between them. The CDR3 runs 14 residues. The V gene's germline CDR1 is SQVTM and CDR2 ANQGSEA. The full variable domain, rest sourced from reference TRBV29-1 and TRBJ2-4, is SAVISQKPSRDICQRGTSLTIQCQVDSQVTMMFWYRQQPGQSLTLIATANQGSEATYESGFVIDKFPISRPNLTFSTLTVSNMSPEDSSIYLCSAQLRRGGNIQYFGAGTRLSVL.

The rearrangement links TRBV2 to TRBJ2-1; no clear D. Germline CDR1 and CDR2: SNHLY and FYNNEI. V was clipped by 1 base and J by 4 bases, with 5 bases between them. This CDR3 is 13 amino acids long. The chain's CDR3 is CASSEVGYNEQFF. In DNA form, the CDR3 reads TGTGCCAGCAGTGAAGTGGGATACAATGAGCAGTTCTTC.

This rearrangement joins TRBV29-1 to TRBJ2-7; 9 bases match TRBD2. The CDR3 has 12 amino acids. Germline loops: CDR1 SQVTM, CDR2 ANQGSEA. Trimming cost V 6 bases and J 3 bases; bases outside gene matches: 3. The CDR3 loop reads CSVNSGSYEQYF. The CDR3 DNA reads TGCAGCGTAAATAGCGGGAGCTACGAGCAGTACTTC.

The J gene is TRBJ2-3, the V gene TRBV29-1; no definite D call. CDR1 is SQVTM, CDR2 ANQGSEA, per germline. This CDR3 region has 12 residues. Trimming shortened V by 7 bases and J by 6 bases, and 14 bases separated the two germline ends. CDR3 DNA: TGCAGCGCCCACATATTGGCGGATACGCAGTATTTT. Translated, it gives CSAHILADTQYF.

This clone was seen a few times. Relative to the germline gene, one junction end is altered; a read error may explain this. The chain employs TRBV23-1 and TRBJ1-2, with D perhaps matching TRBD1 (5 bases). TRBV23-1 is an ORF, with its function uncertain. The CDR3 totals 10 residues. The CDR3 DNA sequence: TGTAATGGGGCCCATTTGGGCTACACCTTC. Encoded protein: CNGAHLGYTF.

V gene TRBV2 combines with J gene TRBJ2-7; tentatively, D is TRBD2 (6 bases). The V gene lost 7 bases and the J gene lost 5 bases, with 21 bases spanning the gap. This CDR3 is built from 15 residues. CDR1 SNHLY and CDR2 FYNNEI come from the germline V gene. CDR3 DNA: TGTGCCAGCATTTCGGGGGTCCGTATGAGAGACGAGCAGTACTTC. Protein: CASISGVRMRDEQYF.

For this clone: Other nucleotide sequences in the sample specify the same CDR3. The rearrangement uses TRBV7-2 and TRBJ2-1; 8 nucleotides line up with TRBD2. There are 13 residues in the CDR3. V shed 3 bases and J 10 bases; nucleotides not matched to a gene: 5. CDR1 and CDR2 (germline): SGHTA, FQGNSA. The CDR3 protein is CASSFLREGEQFF. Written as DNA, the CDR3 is TGTGCCAGCAGCTTCTTACGGGAGGGCGAGCAGTTCTTC. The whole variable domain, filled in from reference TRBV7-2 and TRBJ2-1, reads GAGVSQSPSNKVTEKGKDVELRCDPISGHTALYWYRQSLGQGLEFLIYFQGNSAPDKSGLPSDRFSAERTGGSVSTLTIQRTQQEDSAVYLCASSFLREGEQFFGPGTRLTVL.